The T cell receptor (beta chain) under discussion was sequenced for a study of sequential checkpoint blockade in melanoma. Treatment here: randomized to nivolumab then ipilimumab (arm A) or the reverse (arm B). No patient had prior DNA-damaging chemotherapy. From thawed PBMCs, live CD3+CD8+ cells negative for CD19 and CD56 were sorted. Only in-frame clones appear in the TCRdb table, and some are missing; sequencing was by immunoSEQ multiplex PCR. The repertoire consists of about 3,500 clones, with around 50% occurring once and the leading ten covering over 20%. This clone was seen only a few times. Trimming cost V 5 bases and J 4 bases, with 17 bases left between them. Germline CDR1 is MNHGY and CDR2 is SVAAGI. This CDR3 comprises 15 residues.

V is TRBV6-9 and J is TRBJ1-2; D uncertain. Here the sequenced sample was CD8+ T cells sorted from blood (inferred from file names), taken from a patient given nivolumab and ipilimumab in sequence. This sequence originates from a human donor with melanoma. CDR3 in DNA: TGTGCCAGCAGTACAACGGGTTCCTCTCCCTATGGCTACACCTTC. This sequence encodes CASSTTGSSPYGYTF.